This TCR beta chain was captured by sequencing in a study of cytomegalovirus exposure and HLA in healthy donors. CDR1 SQVTM and CDR2 ANQGSEA come from the germline V gene. Trimming took 3 bases from V and 1 from J, leaving 12 bases between them. The CDR3 is made up of 14 amino acids. PCR employed 60 Vbeta and 13 Jbeta primers. TCRdb's table, derived via immunoSEQ multiplex PCR, lists solely in-frame clones and lacks some. The sample has approximately 150,000 clones; roughly 72% are singletons. The rearrangement joins TRBV29-1 to TRBJ2-5; TRBD1 might be the D (5 bases). The sequenced material came from PBMCs. The sequence was collected from a man aged 35-49 years in good health and CMV-seronegative. DNA of the CDR3: TGCAGCGTTGACTTACGACAGCGCCAAGAGACCCAGTACTTC. This gives the protein CSVDLRQRQETQYF. Looking up the rest from reference TRBV29-1 and TRBJ2-5 gives the full variable domain: SAVISQKPSRDICQRGTSLTIQCQVDSQVTMMFWYRQQPGQSLTLIATANQGSEATYESGFVIDKFPISRPNLTFSTLTVSNMSPEDSSIYLCSVDLRQRQETQYFGPGTRLLVL.